The next 25 T cell receptor beta chains were all read from a single sample in a study of regulatory dendritic cells for organ transplantation. Profiled with immunoSEQ multiplex PCR; TCRdb holds only in-frame clones, not every one. The repertoire holds 30,000 to 40,000 clones, with less than 90% as singletons. Specimen: naive CD4+ T cells from blood. Subset here: CD45RA+ naive T cells. The origin of the receptors is a human donor in good health.

The rearrangement uses TRBV28 and TRBJ1-5; D possibly corresponds to TRBD1 (5 bases). The germline CDR1 and CDR2 sequences are MDHEN and SYDVKM. This CDR3 region has 15 residues. V was cut by 5 bases and J by 7 bases, with 18 bases left in between. The DNA for the CDR3 is TGTGCCAGCAGTCCGGGAGGGGCCTGGGTCCAGCCCCAGCATTTT. Protein: CASSPGGAWVQPQHF. The whole variable domain, remainder taken from reference TRBV28 and TRBJ1-5, is DVKVTQSSRYLVKRTGEKVFLECVQDMDHENMFWYRQDPGLGLRLIYFSYDVKMKEKGDIPEGYSVSREKKERFSLILESASTNQTSMYLCASSPGGAWVQPQHFGDGTRLSIL.

The chain uses TRBV5-1 and TRBJ2-7, with D unresolved. V was trimmed by 0 bases and J by 4 bases, leaving 14 bases between them. CDR1 is SGHRS, CDR2 YFSETQ, per germline. The CDR3 has 15 residues. The chain's CDR3 is CASSLVAGVNYEQYF. CDR3 coding DNA: TGCGCCAGCAGCTTGGTGGCAGGAGTTAATTACGAGCAGTACTTC.

In this sample, this clone turned up once. The gene calls are TRBV6-6 and TRBJ1-1; D not resolved. The V end lost 5 bases, the J end lost 3 bases, and 10 bases lay between the germline ends. CDR1 MNHNY and CDR2 SVGAGI come from the germline V gene (reference sequence). The CDR3 loop spans 13 amino acids. The CDR3 region is CASSPPWDTEAFF. CDR3 DNA: TGTGCCAGCAGTCCTCCGTGGGACACTGAAGCTTTCTTT.

The chain has TRBV7-9 and TRBJ2-2; 7 positions agree with TRBD2. CDR1 and CDR2 (germline): SEHNR, FQNEAQ (reference sequence). The ends lost 4 bases at V and 4 bases at J; junction bases unmatched: 6. The CDR3 extends over 15 amino acids. CDR3 sequence: CASSSVSGGTGELFF. The CDR3 DNA sequence: TGTGCCAGCAGCTCAGTTTCGGGGGGCACCGGGGAGCTGTTTTTT.

This chain uses TRBV4-2 with TRBJ1-2, with 7 bases that match TRBD1. CDR1 LGHNA and CDR2 YNFKEQ come from the germline V gene. The CDR3 sequence is 17 residues long. V lost 0 bases and J lost 8; bases outside the gene matches: 15. The CDR3 spells CASSQDRSGQTPRGYTF. The CDR3 nucleotides read TGTGCCAGCAGCCAAGATCGGTCGGGACAGACCCCGAGGGGCTACACCTTC.

The chain has TRBV7-8 and TRBJ2-7, with TRBD2 identical over 7 bases. With V trimmed by 5 bases and J by 2 bases, 12 bases remained unmatched. Germline values: CDR1 SGHVS, CDR2 FQNEAQ. The CDR3 has 16 residues. The CDR3 region has the DNA TGTGCCAGCAGCCCCTCCCGGGAAGCGGGGACCTACGAGCAGTACTTC. Amino acids: CASSPSREAGTYEQYF.

The chain has TRBV6-6 and TRBJ2-7, with TRBD2 matching 7 bases. V was clipped by 5 bases and J by 6 bases; unmatched bases: 7. This CDR3 has 13 residues. CDR1 MNHNY and CDR2 SVGAGI come from the germline V gene (reference sequence). This CDR3 reads CASSLADTTEQYF. CDR3 coding DNA: TGTGCCAGCAGTCTAGCGGACACCACCGAGCAGTACTTC.

The V gene is TRBV27, the J gene TRBJ1-4; no clear D. CDR3 length: 14 residues. The V gene's germline CDR1 is MNHEY and CDR2 SMNVEV (reference sequence). Trimming took off 2 bases at V and 8 bases at J, with 12 bases between the two ends. CDR3 sequence: CASSLTYREEKLFF. For the CDR3, the DNA is TGTGCCAGCAGTTTAACCTACCGGGAGGAAAAACTGTTTTTT.

This clone was observed once. The V gene is TRBV4-3, the J gene TRBJ2-7; TRBD2 aligns across 14 bases. Germline lookup yields CDR1 LGHNA and CDR2 YSLEER. This CDR3 region has 20 residues. With 0 bases clipped from V and 5 bases from J, the junction kept 15 bases outside the gene matches. The CDR3 DNA reads as TGCGCCAGCAGCCAAGATTGGGGGACTAGCGGGAGATCCAAAAGGCACGAGCAGTACTTC. Protein: CASSQDWGTSGRSKRHEQYF.

V usage is TRBV7-2 and J usage is TRBJ1-5; 9 bases match TRBD1. V was pared by 5 bases and J by 7 bases, with 6 bases of the junction left unmatched. CDR3 size: 14 residues. Germline values: CDR1 SGHTA, CDR2 FQGNSA. CDR3 sequence: CASSPGTGPQPQHF. CDR3 sequence (DNA): TGTGCCAGCAGCCCCGGGACAGGGCCCCAGCCCCAGCATTTT.

V gene TRBV19 combines with J gene TRBJ2-3; 10 bases line up with TRBD2. The ends lost 6 bases at V and 7 bases at J; junction bases unmatched: 7. CDR1 and CDR2 from the germline V gene are LNHDA and SQIVND (reference sequence). The CDR3 has 14 residues. The CDR3 region has the DNA TGTGCCAGTAGCTTACTAGCGGGACGGCATACGCAGTATTTT. It yields the protein CASSLLAGRHTQYF. Using reference TRBV19 and TRBJ2-3 for the parts outside the CDR3, the full variable domain is DGGITQSPKYLFRKEGQNVTLSCEQNLNHDAMYWYRQDPGQGLRLIYYSQIVNDFQKGDIAEGYSVSREKKESFPLTVTSAQKNPTAFYLCASSLLAGRHTQYFGPGTRLTVL.

The rearrangement joins TRBV2 to TRBJ1-6; D unresolved. V lost 5 bases to trimming and J lost 7 bases, with 9 bases between them. Germline V gene data show CDR1 as SNHLY and CDR2 as FYNNEI. The CDR3 has 13 amino acids. The CDR3 coding sequence is TGTGCCAGCAGTAGGGAAGAGAATTCACCCCTCCACTTT. This gives the protein CASSREENSPLHF.

The rearrangement links TRBV29-1 to TRBJ2-7, with no clear D. The CDR3 is made up of 11 amino acids. V gave up 5 bases and J gave up 3 bases, with 8 bases separating them. Germline lookup yields CDR1 SQVTM and CDR2 ANQGSEA. In nucleotides, the CDR3 is TGCAGCGTTTCCGTCGGCTACGAGCAGTACTTC. This sequence encodes CSVSVGYEQYF.

This sequence joins TRBV5-1 and TRBJ2-6; TRBD1 matches at 7 bases. The CDR3 spans 15 residues. Germline CDR1 is SGHRS and CDR2 is YFSETQ. The trim removed 2 bases at V and 2 bases at J, leaving 1 base unmatched. The CDR3 DNA reads as TGCGCCAGCAGCTTTGACAGGGCTGGGGCCAACGTCCTGACTTTC. Protein: CASSFDRAGANVLTF. Supplemented by reference TRBV5-1 and TRBJ2-6, the full variable domain reads KAGVTQTPRYLIKTRGQQVTLSCSPISGHRSVSWYQQTPGQGLQFLFEYFSETQRNKGNFPGRFSGRQFSNSRSEMNVSTLELGDSALYLCASSFDRAGANVLTFGAGSRLTVL.

This clone appeared a single time. The gene calls are TRBV10-1 and TRBJ2-3; D remains unclear. Germline loops: CDR1 WNHNN, CDR2 SYGVQD (reference sequence). The ends were cut back, 4 bases at V and 7 bases at J, with 15 bases in the middle. This CDR3 is 14 amino acids long. The CDR3 sequence: CASSASTTSHTQYF. In DNA, the CDR3 is TGCGCCAGCAGTGCGTCTACAACATCCCATACGCAGTATTTT.

The J gene is TRBJ1-1, the V gene TRBV7-2, with unresolved D. Germline CDR1 is SGHTA and CDR2 is FQGNSA. With 0 bases removed from V and 3 bases from J, the gap between germline ends came to 11 bases. The length of the CDR3 is 15 residues. This CDR3 reads CASSLALGGDTEAFF. The CDR3 nucleotides are TGTGCCAGCAGCTTAGCGCTGGGTGGGGACACTGAAGCTTTCTTT.

The V call is TRBV9, the J call TRBJ2-1; tentative D call: TRBD2 (5 bases). Germline V gives CDR1 SGDLS, CDR2 YYNGEE. The V end was cut by 4 bases, the J end by 10 bases, with 27 bases between. This CDR3 has 17 residues. The CDR3 region has the DNA TGTGCCAGCAGCATAGGGATGAGCCTAGCCGGCACGGGGGAGCAGTTCTTC. It translates to CASSIGMSLAGTGEQFF.

As DNA, the CDR3 is TGCGCCAGCAGCCAGGGGACTAGCGGGGGACGGACCTACGAGCAGTACTTC. Its translation is CASSQGTSGGRTYEQYF. V is TRBV4-1 and J is TRBJ2-7, with 14 bases aligning to TRBD2. V lost 3 bases to trimming and J lost 2 bases; unmatched junction nucleotides: 6. The CDR3 totals 17 residues. The germline CDR1 and CDR2 sequences are MGHRA and YSYEKL.

The chain uses TRBV7-8 and TRBJ1-1; the D gene is possibly TRBD1 (5 bases). V lost 3 bases, J lost 8 bases, and 13 bases lay in between. The CDR3 sequence is 13 residues long. Germline lookup yields CDR1 SGHVS and CDR2 FQNEAQ. The CDR3 DNA reads TGTGCCAGCAGCTTTAGTCTGGGGGGGGAAGCTTTCTTT. Its translation: CASSFSLGGEAFF.

The rearrangement links TRBV4-3 to TRBJ1-1; 12 positions match TRBD1. The germline gives CDR1 LGHNA, CDR2 YSLEER. The CDR3 is made up of 14 amino acids. Germline trimming cut 4 bases from V and 6 bases from J; bases unmatched to any gene: 3. CDR3 bases: TGCGCCAGCAGCCTCCGGGACAGGGGGCCTGAAGCTTTCTTT. It translates to CASSLRDRGPEAFF.

For the CDR3, the DNA is TGTGCCAGCAGCACTACAGGGTACGAGCAGTACTTC. Translation gives CASSTTGYEQYF. The genes are TRBV7-9 and TRBJ2-7; D may be TRBD1 (6 bases). Trimming cost V 5 bases and J 4 bases, with 9 bases left between them. Looked up from germline, CDR1 is SEHNR and CDR2 is FQNEAQ (reference sequence). The CDR3 consists of 12 residues. Variable domain in full (rest from reference TRBV7-9 and TRBJ2-7): DTGVSQNPRHKITKRGQNVTFRCDPISEHNRLYWYRQTLGQGPEFLTYFQNEAQLEKSRLLSDRFSAERPKGSFSTLEIQRTEQGDSAMYLCASSTTGYEQYFGPGTRLTVT.

The J gene is TRBJ1-4, the V gene TRBV27; D not resolved. CDR3 length: 14 residues. The germline V and J ends were trimmed by 5 bases and 7 bases, with 14 bases remaining between them. CDR1 is MNHEY and CDR2 is SMNVEV in the germline V gene (reference sequence). The CDR3 spells CASSLSGVAEKLFF. The CDR3 DNA reads TGTGCCAGCAGTCTTTCGGGTGTCGCTGAAAAACTGTTTTTT.

The chain combines TRBV7-8 with TRBJ2-3; D not resolved. The CDR3 is 17 amino acids. V dropped 4 bases and J dropped 2 bases, with 19 bases sitting between them. Germline assignment: CDR1 SGHVS and CDR2 FQNEAQ. CDR3 DNA sequence: TGTGCCAGCAGCTCCAACTTTGGCCGCCCTCTCACAGATACGCAGTATTTT. Amino acids: CASSSNFGRPLTDTQYF.

This chain links TRBV19 with TRBJ2-7; D is uncertain. The germline V gene encodes CDR1 LNHDA and CDR2 SQIVND (reference sequence). Between the trimmed V and J ends, which lost 3 bases and 7 bases, there was a span of 13 bases. This CDR3 contains 13 residues. Here the CDR3 DNA reads TGTGCCAGTAGTATCGGACGACCGGGTGAGCAGTACTTC. It specifies CASSIGRPGEQYF.

The chain links TRBV5-4 to TRBJ2-7; D ambiguous. The V end was cut by 4 bases, the J end by 2 bases, with 10 bases between. The germline gives CDR1 SGHNT, CDR2 YYREEE (reference sequence). The CDR3 runs 13 residues. CDR3 in amino acids: CASSLGPPYEQYF. In nucleotides, the CDR3 is TGTGCCAGCAGCCTCGGCCCCCCCTACGAGCAGTACTTC.